This note documents a single T cell receptor beta chain sequence. Random hexamers primed reverse transcription of about 0.5 to 1 ug RNA. TCRdb called the immunoSEQ multiplex PCR reads again in MiXCR, with one record for every CDR3 protein. The profile covers approximately 170,000 distinct CDR3 sequences, with about 93% appearing a single time and over 0.11% taken by the ten largest. The sample comes from a study of CD8 T cells in Susac syndrome. Germline V gene sequence: CDR1 MGHRA, CDR2 YSYEKL. V was trimmed by 1 base and J by 0 bases, leaving 13 bases between them. CDR3 length: 17 residues. The origin of this receptor is a human donor in good health. The genes are TRBV4-1 and TRBJ2-4; D is unresolved. Sequencing was carried out using CD4+ T cells from PBMCs. This CDR3 is CASSQVVIGQAKNIQYF. The CDR3 DNA reads as TGCGCCAGCAGCCAAGTCGTGATAGGGCAAGCCAAAAACATTCAGTACTTC.